The T cell receptor beta chain described here comes from a study of post-analysis software for immune sequencing data. Study at large: Included among the disease courses, which were recorded for the cohort, were relapsing-remitting, secondary progressive and progressive-relapsing multiple sclerosis. Whole-study results and caveats: Multiple sclerosis patients had significantly lower normalized Chao1 diversity than controls. Controls had lower frequencies than patients of roughly five TRBV segments, which included TRBV5-6, TRBV5-1 and TRBV20-1. Strong co-clustering by F measure was seen for same-batch samples.

As to this clonotype: What it recognizes is unknown. Just one base apart from a much larger clone, this may be a read error.

Prepared libraries of TCR beta cDNA carried unique molecular identifiers. Roughly 510,000 cDNA molecules were recovered from an input of 1 to 10 million T cells. TCRdb re-called the PCR reads through MiXCR, storing one row per CDR3 protein. Of a few hundred thousand distinct CDR3 sequences in the sample, 34% were seen once. From germline, CDR1 is MNHEY and CDR2 SVGAGI. V lost 7 bases and J lost 5, with 14 bases in between. CDR3 length: 13 residues. The J gene is TRBJ2-5, the V gene TRBV6-5, with D possibly matching TRBD1 (6 bases). The clonotype was recovered from a girl aged 2-17 years with multiple sclerosis. The sequenced sample consisted of blood. Here the CDR3 reads CASNKQGSETQYF. The CDR3 coding sequence is TGTGCCAGCAATAAACAGGGCTCGGAGACCCAGTACTTC.